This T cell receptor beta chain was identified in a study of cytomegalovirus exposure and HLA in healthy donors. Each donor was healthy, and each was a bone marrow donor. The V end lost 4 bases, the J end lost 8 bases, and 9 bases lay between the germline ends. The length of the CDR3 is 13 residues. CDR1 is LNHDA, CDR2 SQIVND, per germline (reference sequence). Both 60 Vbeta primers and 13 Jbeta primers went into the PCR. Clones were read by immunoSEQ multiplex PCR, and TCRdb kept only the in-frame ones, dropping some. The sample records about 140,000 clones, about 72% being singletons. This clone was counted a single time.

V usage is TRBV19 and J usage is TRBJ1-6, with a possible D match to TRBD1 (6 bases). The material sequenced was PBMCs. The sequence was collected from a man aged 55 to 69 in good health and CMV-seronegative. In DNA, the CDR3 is TGTGCCAGTAGTACACAGGGATATTCACCCCTCCACTTT. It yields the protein CASSTQGYSPLHF.